The 24 T cell receptor beta chains given below trace back to one sample, sequenced in a study of Ad26.COV2.S vaccination and SARS-CoV-2 variants. Profiling relied on immunoSEQ multiplex PCR, and the TCRdb table lists in-frame clones only, not all of them. This table has about 180,000 clones, around nine tenths appearing once. The sample in question was peripheral blood, obtained after recovery from COVID-19. These TCRs come from a human donor who had recovered from COVID-19.

This sequence joins TRBV7-2 and TRBJ2-3; D is ambiguous. The ends were cut back, 4 bases at V and 2 bases at J, with 4 bases in the middle. The CDR3 length is 12 residues. Germline-derived CDR1 and CDR2 are SGHTA and FQGNSA. The CDR3 sequence is CASSYYTDTQYF. The DNA for the CDR3 is TGTGCCAGCAGCTATTACACAGATACGCAGTATTTT.

This clone was observed a single time. The rearrangement links TRBV6-5 to TRBJ1-3; D might be TRBD1 (5 bases). Trimming shortened V by 0 bases and J by 4 bases, and 10 bases separated the two germline ends. Germline V gene data show CDR1 as MNHEY and CDR2 as SVGAGI. This CDR3 spans 15 amino acids. CDR3 sequence reads: CASSYSAGYGNTIYF. CDR3 nucleotides: TGTGCCAGCAGTTACTCCGCAGGGTACGGAAACACCATATATTTT.

The chain links TRBV18 to TRBJ2-5; the D gene is possibly TRBD2 (5 bases). This CDR3 spans 13 amino acids. Deletions cut 6 bases from V and 4 bases from J, with 12 bases between. CDR1 KGHSH and CDR2 LQKENI come from the germline V gene. CDR3 amino acids: CASSPPAGETQYF. The CDR3 DNA is TGTGCCAGCTCCCCGCCTGCGGGAGAGACCCAGTACTTC.

In the case of this clone: This same CDR3 is encoded by further DNA sequences in the sample. The rearrangement joins TRBV4-2 to TRBJ2-4; 8 bases agree with TRBD2. V dropped 2 bases and J dropped 0; count of bases not matched to a gene: 15. The germline V gene has CDR1 LGHNA and CDR2 YNFKEQ. This CDR3 comprises 20 residues. CDR3 amino acids: CASSQRPGTSGILAKNIQYF. The CDR3 nucleotides are TGTGCCAGCAGCCAACGACCCGGGACTAGTGGGATCCTAGCCAAAAACATTCAGTACTTC.

This chain joins TRBV5-1 and TRBJ2-5; perhaps TRBD1 as D (7 bases). V lost 0 bases, J lost 4 bases, and 10 bases lay in between. This CDR3 comprises 14 residues. Germline-derived CDR1 and CDR2 are SGHRS and YFSETQ. In DNA, the CDR3 is TGCGCCAGCAGCTTGGACAGGGGAGGAGAGACCCAGTACTTC. This codes for CASSLDRGGETQYF.

V is TRBV10-3 and J is TRBJ1-1; D possibly corresponds to TRBD1 (5 bases). The CDR3 totals 13 residues. Trimming removed 6 bases at V and 6 bases at J, with 14 bases between. CDR1 is ENHRY and CDR2 is SYGVKD in the germline V gene. Here the CDR3 reads CAIRPSGTPEAFF. For the CDR3, the DNA is TGTGCCATCAGGCCATCGGGGACCCCTGAAGCTTTCTTT.

The chain couples TRBV6-5 to TRBJ1-1, with D perhaps TRBD1 (5 bases). V was shortened by 6 bases and J by 0 bases, with 14 bases between the two germline ends. Germline CDR1 reads MNHEY; CDR2 reads SVGAGI. This CDR3 has 15 residues. The CDR3: CASSRDVYMNTEAFF. For the CDR3, the DNA is TGTGCCAGCAGCCGGGACGTTTATATGAACACTGAAGCTTTCTTT.

This sequence joins TRBV29-1 and TRBJ2-7, with D possibly TRBD1 on 7 matching bases. The CDR3 extends over 13 amino acids. Trimming pared 4 bases from V and 6 bases from J, leaving 16 bases between. The germline gives CDR1 SQVTM, CDR2 ANQGSEA. The CDR3 sequence: CSVVGGQQGEQYF. CDR3 DNA: TGCAGCGTTGTGGGGGGACAGCAAGGCGAGCAGTACTTC.

This chain connects TRBV5-1 to TRBJ2-3, with D perhaps assigned TRBD1 or TRBD2 (6 bases each). The CDR3 runs to 14 residues. Trimming cost V 4 bases and J 2 bases, with 11 bases left between them. Germline V gene lookup returns CDR1 SGHRS and CDR2 YFSETQ. The CDR3 is CASSPGAPTDTQYF. CDR3 sequence (DNA): TGCGCCAGCAGCCCGGGGGCGCCCACAGATACGCAGTATTTT.

The genes are TRBV6-5 and TRBJ2-3; tentatively, D is TRBD2 (5 bases). CDR1 is MNHEY, CDR2 SVGAGI, per germline. The CDR3 contains 13 residues. The V gene lost 6 bases and the J gene lost 0 bases, with 7 bases spanning the gap. This CDR3 is CASRKRSTDTQYF. CDR3 nucleotide sequence: TGTGCCAGCAGAAAGCGGAGCACAGATACGCAGTATTTT.

V and J are TRBV27 and TRBJ2-1, with TRBD2 matching 10 bases. The CDR3 totals 17 residues. V was pared by 6 bases and J by 0 bases, with 8 bases of the junction left unmatched. Germline-derived CDR1 and CDR2 are MNHEY and SMNVEV (reference sequence). The CDR3 region is CASRRTSGTFSYNEQFF. CDR3 DNA sequence: TGTGCCAGCAGAAGAACTAGCGGGACCTTCTCCTACAATGAGCAGTTCTTC.

The rearrangement links TRBV2 to TRBJ2-5; D unclear. The CDR3 covers 14 residues. The germline gives CDR1 SNHLY, CDR2 FYNNEI. V was pared by 1 base and J by 4 bases, with 10 bases between. CDR3 DNA sequence: TGTGCCAGCAGTGAAGGTGGCGTCGGAGAGACCCAGTACTTC. Its protein product is CASSEGGVGETQYF.

V and J are TRBV5-8 and TRBJ1-2; 9 bases are a match to TRBD1. CDR3 size: 15 residues. Losses at the gene ends were 4 bases for V and 3 bases for J; bases not matched to a gene: 7. The germline V gene has CDR1 SGHTS and CDR2 YDEGEE. As DNA, the CDR3 is TGTGCCAGCAGCCAGGGACAGGGAGAATACTATGGCTACACCTTC. Amino acid sequence: CASSQGQGEYYGYTF.

This chain uses TRBV6-6 with TRBJ1-3, with no clear D. V was clipped by 7 bases and J by 0 bases, with 13 bases between them. The length of the CDR3 is 15 residues. The V gene's germline CDR1 is MNHNY and CDR2 SVGAGI (reference sequence). CDR3 DNA sequence: TGTGCCAGCACCTTCGGACTCGACTCTGGAAACACCATATATTTT. Its translation is CASTFGLDSGNTIYF.

The chain is built from TRBV19 and TRBJ2-5; TRBD2 aligns across 12 bases. The germline CDR1 and CDR2 sequences are LNHDA and SQIVND (reference sequence). The CDR3 has 14 amino acids. Germline trimming cut 4 bases from V and 4 bases from J; bases unmatched to any gene: 1. The CDR3 reads CASSRGLAGETQYF. The CDR3 region has the DNA TGTGCCAGTAGTAGGGGACTAGCGGGAGAGACCCAGTACTTC.

This clone was found a few times. The chain couples TRBV10-3 to TRBJ2-7; 7 bases match TRBD1. This CDR3 comprises 12 residues. Germline V lookup: CDR1 ENHRY, CDR2 SYGVKD. The J segment lost 6 bases and the V segment lost 3 bases, leaving 2 bases of the junction unmatched. CDR3 amino acids: CAISDYRGEQYF. The CDR3 region has the DNA TGTGCCATCAGTGATTACAGGGGCGAGCAGTACTTC.

The chain has TRBV7-9 and TRBJ2-1, with D uncertain. Trimming cost V 1 base and J 9 bases, with 13 bases left between them. This CDR3 has 14 amino acids. Germline CDR1 reads SEHNR; CDR2 reads FQNEAQ (reference sequence). CDR3 nucleotides: TGTGCCAGCAGCTTAGGGACGGAAGGCGGTGAGCAGTTCTTC. As protein: CASSLGTEGGEQFF.

The V and J genes are TRBV3-1 (or the pseudogene TRBV3-2) and TRBJ1-5; D is unresolved. The CDR3 covers 14 residues. Per the germline V gene, CDR1 is LGHDT and CDR2 is YNNKEL (reference sequence). The V gene lost 1 base and the J gene lost 5 bases, with 9 bases spanning the gap. The CDR3 coding sequence is TGTGCCAGCAGCCAAGGAATCACACATCAGCCCCAGCATTTT. Its translation is CASSQGITHQPQHF.

This rearrangement joins TRBV7-3 to TRBJ2-1, with D uncertain. Germline V gene sequence: CDR1 SGHTA, CDR2 FQGTGA. This CDR3 is built from 11 residues. Trimming took 5 bases from V and 6 from J, leaving 5 bases between them. Here the CDR3 reads CASSPGNEQFF. Here the CDR3 DNA reads TGTGCCAGCAGCCCCGGCAATGAGCAGTTCTTC.

The chain employs TRBV18 and TRBJ1-1, with a weak D call TRBD1 (5 bases). The CDR3 consists of 15 residues. Germline loops: CDR1 KGHSH, CDR2 LQKENI. V was trimmed by 1 base and J by 4 bases, leaving 13 bases between them. The CDR3 nucleotides are TGTGCCAGCTCACCACGCGCCAGGGAGGTCACTGAAGCTTTCTTT. Protein: CASSPRAREVTEAFF.

The rearrangement joins TRBV7-8 to TRBJ2-1; 11 bases fit TRBD2. The CDR3 totals 16 residues. With 6 bases clipped from V and 6 bases from J, the junction kept 10 bases outside the gene matches. The germline CDR1 and CDR2 sequences are SGHVS and FQNEAQ. The CDR3 region is CASRMLAGGSPNEQFF. CDR3 bases: TGTGCCAGCAGAATGTTAGCGGGAGGGTCGCCCAATGAGCAGTTCTTC.

The rearrangement joins TRBV10-2 to TRBJ1-2; tentative D call: TRBD1 (5 bases). Trimming took 3 bases from V and 4 from J, leaving 9 bases between them. CDR1 WSHSY and CDR2 SAAADI come from the germline V gene. The CDR3 length is 13 residues. As DNA, the CDR3 is TGCGCCAGCAGTGAATGGGGGGGCTATGGCTACACCTTC. The encoded protein is CASSEWGGYGYTF.

CDR3 amino acids: CASSFGGNSPLHF. In DNA form, the CDR3 reads TGTGCCAGCAGTTTTGGGGGGAATTCACCCCTCCACTTT. V usage is TRBV12-3 or TRBV12-4 and J usage is TRBJ1-6; perhaps TRBD1 as D (5 bases). The CDR3 is 13 amino acids. With 3 bases removed from V and 7 bases from J, the gap between germline ends came to 7 bases.

This chain uses TRBV28 with TRBJ2-7; D is perhaps TRBD1 (7 bases). This CDR3 contains 16 residues. Germline CDR1 is MDHEN and CDR2 is SYDVKM. Between the trimmed V and J ends, which lost 3 bases and 3 bases, there was a span of 18 bases. For the CDR3, the DNA is TGTGCCAGCAGTTTTTATGGGGCGGGACAGTACTACGAGCAGTACTTC. Translated: CASSFYGAGQYYEQYF.